The 29 T cell receptor beta chains presented below share a single source sample, sequenced in a study of shared clonotypes between healthy human individuals (dated by TCRdb to the early 2020s). Libraries were prepared through the immunoSEQ multiplex PCR assay. Entries here come from immuneACCESS through TCRdb and include only in-frame sequences with V and J called. Some clones fail to appear in such tables; in the studies checked, an unresolved V gene covers under half of the shortfall, and the cause of the remainder is unknown. Counted in this sample were about 2,500,000 clones; more than 80% of them appeared once. Of the sample, around 0.14% falls within the top ten clones. Sequenced sample: naive CD4+ T cells sorted from blood. Explained via the paper, the cell subset or site label denotes: CD45RA+ positively selected. These receptors all stem from a man aged 18 to 29 in good health.

The genes are TRBV6-1 and TRBJ2-7; D is perhaps TRBD2 (6 bases). The V end was cut by 8 bases, the J end by 0 bases, with 8 bases between. Germline loops: CDR1 MNHNS, CDR2 SASEGT. This CDR3 has 12 residues. The CDR3 reads CASAGNSYEQYF. In DNA, the CDR3 is TGTGCCAGCGCGGGGAACTCCTACGAGCAGTACTTC.

The chain combines TRBV12-1 with TRBJ2-1. TRBV12-1 is given as a pseudogene. This CDR3 contains 16 residues. DNA of the CDR3: TGTGCCAGCAGCTTCCACTCCACGGGCGCCACCAATGAGCAGTTCTTC. This encodes CASSFHSTGATNEQFF.

The chain is built from TRBV7-8 and TRBJ1-1, with 8 bases that match TRBD1. Germline-derived CDR1 and CDR2 are SGHVS and FQNEAQ. V shed 4 bases, J shed 0 bases, and the junction held 1 base outside the gene matches. There are 14 residues in the CDR3. CDR3: CASSWDRMNTEAFF. The CDR3 DNA reads as TGTGCCAGCAGCTGGGACAGGATGAACACTGAAGCTTTCTTT.

The chain joins TRBV27 to TRBJ1-1; D uncertain. The V end lost 3 bases, the J end lost 4 bases, and 18 bases lay between the germline ends. Germline V lookup: CDR1 MNHEY, CDR2 SMNVEV (reference sequence). The CDR3 has 16 amino acids. CDR3 sequence (DNA): TGTGCCAGCAGTTTTTTCCAGGCAGGCCGGGGCACTGAAGCTTTCTTT. Its protein product is CASSFFQAGRGTEAFF.

The chain couples TRBV10-3 to TRBJ1-5; D gene unclear. CDR1 ENHRY and CDR2 SYGVKD come from the germline V gene. The CDR3 has 13 amino acids. Trimming shortened V by 6 bases and J by 7 bases, and 13 bases separated the two germline ends. As DNA, the CDR3 is TGTGCCATCAGCTTACAAGAGGACCAGCCCCAGCATTTT. It translates to CAISLQEDQPQHF.

The J gene is TRBJ1-4, the V gene TRBV19; possible D gene TRBD1, 5 bases. The germline CDR1 and CDR2 sequences are LNHDA and SQIVND (reference sequence). V was shortened by 9 bases and J by 5 bases, with 19 bases between the two germline ends. This CDR3 is built from 15 residues. As DNA, the CDR3 is TGTGCCAGCTCGGACAATCAATTACAAAATGAAAAACTGTTTTTT. Translating it yields CASSDNQLQNEKLFF.

The chain recombines TRBV4-1 with TRBJ2-3; 10 bases map to TRBD1. The CDR3 covers 15 residues. Germline values: CDR1 MGHRA, CDR2 YSYEKL. V lost 6 bases to trimming and J lost 4 bases; unmatched junction nucleotides: 7. The CDR3 loop is CASSTGDRGSDTQYF. The CDR3 DNA follows: TGCGCCAGCAGTACCGGGGACAGGGGTTCAGATACGCAGTATTTT.

As regards this clone: Relative to the germline gene, one junction end is altered; a read error may explain this. This rearrangement joins TRBV30 to TRBJ1-1; 8 nucleotides agree with TRBD1. From germline, CDR1 is GTSNPN and CDR2 SVGIG (reference sequence). CDR3 length: 13 amino acids. CDR3 coding DNA: TGCGAAGCCAAAAAATCCGGGACAGGAGGAGCTTTCTTT. Translated, it gives CEAKKSGTGGAFF.

The chain recombines TRBV14 with TRBJ1-6; 8 bases line up with TRBD1. This CDR3 has 14 residues. Germline V gives CDR1 SGHDN, CDR2 FVKESK. The V gene end was trimmed by 5 bases and the J gene end by 7 bases; junction bases not matched to a gene: 4. CDR3 bases: TGTGCCAGCAGCAAACGGACAGGGAATTCACCCCTCCACTTT. Protein: CASSKRTGNSPLHF.

The V gene is TRBV7-3, the J gene TRBJ1-1, with TRBD1 as a possible D gene (5 bases). This CDR3 has 14 amino acids. V was shortened by 2 bases and J by 4 bases, with 11 bases between the two germline ends. CDR1 is SGHTA and CDR2 is FQGTGA in the germline V gene. This chain's CDR3 is CASSLRPGGTEAFF. The CDR3 DNA is TGTGCCAGCAGCTTACGGCCGGGGGGCACTGAAGCTTTCTTT.

Turning to this clone: The sample contains more than one DNA sequence encoding this CDR3. The chain joins TRBV30 to TRBJ2-5, with D unclear. Germline V gene lookup returns CDR1 GTSNPN and CDR2 SVGIG (reference sequence). Trimming cost V 2 bases and J 3 bases, with 4 bases left between them. The CDR3 contains 11 residues. CDR3 sequence reads: CAWSREETQYF. CDR3 coding DNA: TGTGCCTGGAGTAGGGAAGAGACCCAGTACTTC.

The rearrangement links TRBV5-1 to TRBJ2-3; TRBD2 agrees at 11 bases. The V gene end was trimmed by 4 bases and the J gene end by 4 bases; junction bases not matched to a gene: 8. The CDR3 spans 16 residues. Germline loops: CDR1 SGHRS, CDR2 YFSETQ. The CDR3 region is CASSPFSGGDADTQYF. The CDR3 DNA reads TGCGCCAGCAGCCCCTTTAGCGGGGGGGACGCAGATACGCAGTATTTT. The full variable domain, rest sourced from reference TRBV5-1 and TRBJ2-3, is KAGVTQTPRYLIKTRGQQVTLSCSPISGHRSVSWYQQTPGQGLQFLFEYFSETQRNKGNFPGRFSGRQFSNSRSEMNVSTLELGDSALYLCASSPFSGGDADTQYFGPGTRLTVL.

This clone was found once. V gene TRBV5-1 combines with J gene TRBJ2-7; 7 positions match TRBD1. The CDR3 contains 16 residues. With V trimmed by 0 bases and J by 2 bases, 8 bases remained unmatched. Per the germline V gene, CDR1 is SGHRS and CDR2 is YFSETQ. The CDR3 sequence is CASSLGDSSRTYEQYF. Here the CDR3 DNA reads TGCGCCAGCAGCTTGGGGGACAGTTCTAGAACCTACGAGCAGTACTTC.

This chain joins TRBV19 and TRBJ1-3; the D is unclear. The CDR3 length is 14 residues. V shed 4 bases and J shed 2 bases, with 9 bases lying between them. Germline-derived CDR1 and CDR2 are LNHDA and SQIVND (reference sequence). CDR3 DNA sequence: TGTGCCAGTAGTACCGGACCGGCTGGAAACACCATATATTTT. Translating gives CASSTGPAGNTIYF.

V usage is TRBV5-1 and J usage is TRBJ2-1; D uncertain. This CDR3 spans 15 amino acids. Trimming took 4 bases from V and 0 from J, leaving 11 bases between them. The germline V gene has CDR1 SGHRS and CDR2 YFSETQ. The CDR3 bases are TGCGCCAGCAGCACTGTCCCTAGCTCCTACAATGAGCAGTTCTTC. Its protein product is CASSTVPSSYNEQFF.

The chain uses TRBV7-2 and TRBJ2-7, with 8 bases matching TRBD1. J lost 5 bases, V lost 1 base, and 10 bases had no gene match. The CDR3 has 16 amino acids. The germline gives CDR1 SGHTA, CDR2 FQGNSA. The CDR3 loop is CASSLVLDREKHEQYF. CDR3 sequence (DNA): TGTGCCAGCAGCTTAGTTCTGGACAGGGAAAAACACGAGCAGTACTTC.

The chain has TRBV10-3 and TRBJ2-5; unclear D gene. The germline V gene has CDR1 ENHRY and CDR2 SYGVKD. V was cut by 3 bases and J by 4 bases, with 6 bases left in between. CDR3 length: 12 amino acids. The CDR3 loop is CAISDYRETQYF. DNA of the CDR3: TGTGCCATCAGTGACTATAGAGAGACCCAGTACTTC.

This clone has only one observation. The chain's CDR3 is CAISARGLAGVFTGELFF. The CDR3 coding sequence is TGTGCCATCAGTGCTCGGGGACTAGCGGGAGTATTTACCGGGGAGCTGTTTTTT. The chain employs TRBV10-3 and TRBJ2-2; 14 bases are shared with TRBD2. The CDR3 sequence is 18 residues long. After removal of 4 bases from V and 5 bases from J, the junction contained 9 bases not matched to a gene. Germline CDR1 and CDR2: ENHRY and SYGVKD.

The V call is TRBV6-6, the J call TRBJ2-1; D is undetermined. CDR1 and CDR2 from the germline V gene are MNHNY and SVGAGI (reference sequence). The CDR3 covers 11 residues. V lost 5 bases and J lost 8, with 7 bases in between. CDR3 coding DNA: TGTGCCAGCAGTGCCACCTATGAGCAGTTCTTC. Translation: CASSATYEQFF.

This clone appeared once. This rearrangement joins TRBV6-6 to TRBJ1-2; D not resolved. Germline values: CDR1 MNHNY, CDR2 SVGAGI (reference sequence). V was clipped by 5 bases and J by 5 bases, with 12 bases between them. The CDR3 length is 13 residues. The DNA for the CDR3 is TGTGCCAGCAGTCCCGGTTGGGCGTATGGCTACACCTTC. This sequence encodes CASSPGWAYGYTF.

The rearrangement uses TRBV6-6 and TRBJ1-5; 9 bases match TRBD1. CDR1 and CDR2 (germline): MNHNY, SVGAGI (reference sequence). The CDR3 is 15 amino acids. The J segment lost 7 bases and the V segment lost 5 bases, leaving 9 bases of the junction unmatched. CDR3 amino acids: CASSPGQGLRQPQHF. The CDR3 DNA follows: TGTGCCAGCAGTCCGGGACAGGGTTTGCGGCAGCCCCAGCATTTT.

The chain has TRBV7-2 and TRBJ2-2, with 12 bases fitting TRBD2. Trimming cost V 2 bases and J 5 bases; bases outside gene matches: 9. Germline values: CDR1 SGHTA, CDR2 FQGNSA. This CDR3 is 18 amino acids long. CDR3 sequence: CASSLLAGGPWSTGELFF. The CDR3 DNA follows: TGTGCCAGCAGCTTACTAGCGGGAGGGCCATGGAGTACCGGGGAGCTGTTTTTT.

The chain couples TRBV19 to TRBJ2-1, with 11 bases matching TRBD2. The length of the CDR3 is 16 residues. From germline, CDR1 is LNHDA and CDR2 SQIVND (reference sequence). The V segment lost 7 bases and the J segment 5 bases; nucleotides outside the gene matches: 10. CDR3 DNA sequence: TGTGCCAGTACCGGCCGCCTAGCGGGGGGCAACAATGAGCAGTTCTTC. As protein: CASTGRLAGGNNEQFF.

The rearrangement uses TRBV5-4 and TRBJ2-3, with TRBD2 matching over 10 bases. The length of the CDR3 is 18 residues. CDR1 is SGHNT, CDR2 YYREEE, per germline (reference sequence). Losses at the gene ends were 1 base for V and 2 bases for J; bases not matched to a gene: 10. CDR3 nucleotides: TGTGCCAGCAGCTTGCCGGCGGCTAGCGGGGGAATCACAGATACGCAGTATTTT. This translates into CASSLPAASGGITDTQYF.

V usage is TRBV5-4 and J usage is TRBJ1-5; 11 nucleotides align to TRBD1. The CDR3 length is 17 residues. The V segment lost 0 bases and the J segment 4 bases; nucleotides outside the gene matches: 6. Germline V gives CDR1 SGHNT, CDR2 YYREEE (reference sequence). The CDR3 DNA follows: TGTGCCAGCAGCTTGGGCGGGACAGGGGGAGGAAATCAGCCCCAGCATTTT. Encoded protein: CASSLGGTGGGNQPQHF. The entire variable domain, with the rest obtained from reference TRBV5-4 and TRBJ1-5, is as follows: ETGVTQSPTHLIKTRGQQVTLRCSSQSGHNTVSWYQQALGQGPQFIFQYYREEENGRGNFPPRFSGLQFPNYSSELNVNALELDDSALYLCASSLGGTGGGNQPQHFGDGTRLSIL.

This chain joins TRBV6-5 and TRBJ1-1; D is possibly TRBD1 (6 bases). The V gene lost 8 bases and the J gene lost 5 bases, with 15 bases spanning the gap. Germline V gene sequence: CDR1 MNHEY, CDR2 SVGAGI. The CDR3 runs 13 residues. CDR3 sequence: CASGAGARTEAFF. The DNA for the CDR3 is TGTGCCAGCGGGGCGGGGGCAAGGACTGAAGCTTTCTTT.

The CDR3: CASSPPGGKQETQYF. CDR3 in DNA: TGTGCCAGCTCACCCCCAGGGGGGAAACAAGAGACCCAGTACTTC. The chain uses TRBV18 and TRBJ2-5, with D tentatively TRBD1 (7 bases). The germline gives CDR1 KGHSH, CDR2 LQKENI. Trimming pared 3 bases from V and 2 bases from J, leaving 13 bases between. The CDR3 contains 15 residues.

The chain is built from TRBV5-6 and TRBJ1-5; D is possibly TRBD1 (6 bases). The CDR3 extends over 15 amino acids. V lost 4 bases and J lost 6, with 17 bases in between. Germline V gene lookup returns CDR1 SGHDT and CDR2 YYEEEE. CDR3 sequence (DNA): TGTGCCAGCAGCGCGCTCGGGGGCCCCACTCAGCCCCAGCATTTT. Amino acid sequence: CASSALGGPTQPQHF.

The genes are TRBV7-9 and TRBJ2-5; 7 nucleotides match TRBD1. The J segment lost 4 bases and the V segment lost 5 bases, leaving 13 bases of the junction unmatched. Germline CDR1 is SEHNR and CDR2 is FQNEAQ (reference sequence). This CDR3 contains 16 residues. The CDR3 sequence: CASSRDIRGWVETQYF. The CDR3 region has the DNA TGTGCCAGCAGCCGGGACATCAGGGGGTGGGTAGAGACCCAGTACTTC.